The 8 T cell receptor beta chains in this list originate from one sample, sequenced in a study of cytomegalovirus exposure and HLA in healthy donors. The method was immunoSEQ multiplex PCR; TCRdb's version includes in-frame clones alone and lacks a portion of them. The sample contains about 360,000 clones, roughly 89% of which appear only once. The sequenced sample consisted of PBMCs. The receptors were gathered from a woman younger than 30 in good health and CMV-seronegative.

The chain's CDR3 is CSVEFRQAFTDTQYF. CDR3 coding DNA: TGCAGCGTTGAATTTAGGCAGGCGTTCACAGATACGCAGTATTTT. The V call is TRBV29-1, the J call TRBJ2-3; D gene ambiguous. V lost 2 bases and J 2 bases, leaving 14 bases between the germline ends. This CDR3 is 15 amino acids long. Per germline, CDR1 SQVTM and CDR2 ANQGSEA.

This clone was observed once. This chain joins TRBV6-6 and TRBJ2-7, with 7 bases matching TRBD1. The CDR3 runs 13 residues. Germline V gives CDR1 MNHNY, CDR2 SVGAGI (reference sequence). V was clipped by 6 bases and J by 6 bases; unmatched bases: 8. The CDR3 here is CASRSDRVGEQYF. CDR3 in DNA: TGTGCCAGCAGATCAGACAGGGTAGGCGAGCAGTACTTC.

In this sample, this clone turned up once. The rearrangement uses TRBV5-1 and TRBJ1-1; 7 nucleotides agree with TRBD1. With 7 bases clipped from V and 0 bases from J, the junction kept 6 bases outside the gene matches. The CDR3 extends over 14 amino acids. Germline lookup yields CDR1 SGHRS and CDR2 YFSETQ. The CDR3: CASRAQGLNTEAFF. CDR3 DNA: TGCGCCAGCCGTGCACAGGGGTTGAACACTGAAGCTTTCTTT.

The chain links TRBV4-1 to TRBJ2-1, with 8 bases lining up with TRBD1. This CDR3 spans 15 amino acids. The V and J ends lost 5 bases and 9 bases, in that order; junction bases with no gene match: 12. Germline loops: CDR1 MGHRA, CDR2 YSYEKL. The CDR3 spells CASSFTGTGRGEQFF. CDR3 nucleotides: TGCGCCAGCAGCTTTACCGGGACAGGTAGGGGTGAGCAGTTCTTC.

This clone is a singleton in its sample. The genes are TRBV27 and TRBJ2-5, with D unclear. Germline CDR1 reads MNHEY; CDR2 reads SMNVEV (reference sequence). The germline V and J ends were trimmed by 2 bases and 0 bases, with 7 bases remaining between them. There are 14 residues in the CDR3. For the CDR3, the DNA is TGTGCCAGCAGTTTAGTCCCTTACCAAGAGACCCAGTACTTC. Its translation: CASSLVPYQETQYF.

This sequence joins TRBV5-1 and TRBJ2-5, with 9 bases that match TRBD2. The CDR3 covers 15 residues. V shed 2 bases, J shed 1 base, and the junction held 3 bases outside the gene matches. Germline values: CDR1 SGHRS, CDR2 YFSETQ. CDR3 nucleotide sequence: TGCGCCAGCAGCTTCACTAGCGGGCGCCAAGAGACCCAGTACTTC. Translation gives CASSFTSGRQETQYF.

The CDR3 DNA is TGTGCCAGCTCAACAACACTACTACCTGGAAACACCATATATTTT. Translated: CASSTTLLPGNTIYF. The rearrangement joins TRBV18 to TRBJ1-3; unclear D gene. The V gene lost 5 bases and the J gene lost 2 bases, with 13 bases spanning the gap. CDR3 length: 15 residues. Germline V gene data show CDR1 as KGHSH and CDR2 as LQKENI.

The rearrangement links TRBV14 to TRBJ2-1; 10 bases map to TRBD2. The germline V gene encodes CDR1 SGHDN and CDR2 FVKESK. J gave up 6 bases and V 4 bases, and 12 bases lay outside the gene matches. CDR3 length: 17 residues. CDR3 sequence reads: CASSRNRAGGRANEQFF. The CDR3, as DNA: TGTGCCAGCAGCCGTAATCGAGCGGGAGGGCGGGCCAATGAGCAGTTCTTC. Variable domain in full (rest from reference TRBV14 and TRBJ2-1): EAGVTQFPSHSVIEKGQTVTLRCDPISGHDNLYWYRRVMGKEIKFLLHFVKESKQDESGMPNNRFLAERTGGTYSTLKVQPAELEDSGVYFCASSRNRAGGRANEQFFGPGTRLTVL.